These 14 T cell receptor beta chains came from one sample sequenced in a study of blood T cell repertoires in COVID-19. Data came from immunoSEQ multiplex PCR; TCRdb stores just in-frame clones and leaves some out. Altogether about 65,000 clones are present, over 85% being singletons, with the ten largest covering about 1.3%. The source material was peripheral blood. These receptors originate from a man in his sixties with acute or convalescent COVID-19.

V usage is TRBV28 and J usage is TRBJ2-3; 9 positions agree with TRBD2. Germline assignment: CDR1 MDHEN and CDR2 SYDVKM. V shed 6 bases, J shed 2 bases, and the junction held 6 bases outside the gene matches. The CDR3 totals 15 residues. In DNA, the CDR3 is TGTGCCAGCAGCCCTAGCGGGAAGACCACAGATACGCAGTATTTT. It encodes CASSPSGKTTDTQYF.

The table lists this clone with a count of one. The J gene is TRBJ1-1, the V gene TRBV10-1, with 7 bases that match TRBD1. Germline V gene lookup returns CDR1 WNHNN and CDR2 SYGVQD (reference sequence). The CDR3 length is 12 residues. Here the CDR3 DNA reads TGCGCTAGCCCCGGGACAGCCCTCGAAGCTTTCTTT. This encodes CASPGTALEAFF.

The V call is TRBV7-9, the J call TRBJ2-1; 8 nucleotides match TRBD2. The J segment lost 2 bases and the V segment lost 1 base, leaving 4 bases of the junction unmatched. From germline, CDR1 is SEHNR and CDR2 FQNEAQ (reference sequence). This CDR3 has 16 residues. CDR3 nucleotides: TGTGCCAGCAGCTTAGGAGGCGGGGGGCCCTACAATGAGCAGTTCTTC. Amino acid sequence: CASSLGGGGPYNEQFF.

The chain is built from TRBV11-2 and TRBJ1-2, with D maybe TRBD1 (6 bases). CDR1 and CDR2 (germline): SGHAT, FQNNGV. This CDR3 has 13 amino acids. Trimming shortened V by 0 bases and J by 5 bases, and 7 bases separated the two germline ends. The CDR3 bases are TGTGCCAGCAGCTTAGAGACAGGTTATGGCTACACCTTC. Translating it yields CASSLETGYGYTF.

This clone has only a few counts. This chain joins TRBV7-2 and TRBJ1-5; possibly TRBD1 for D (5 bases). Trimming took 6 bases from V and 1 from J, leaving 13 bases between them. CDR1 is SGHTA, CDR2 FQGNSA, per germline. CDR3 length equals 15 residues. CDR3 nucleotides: TGTGCCAGCAGTTCGGGGGGGGGAAGCAATCAGCCCCAGCATTTT. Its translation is CASSSGGGSNQPQHF.

CDR3 residues: CASSPRDRGAGELFF. CDR3 in DNA: TGCGCCAGCAGCCCCCGGGACAGGGGGGCCGGGGAGCTGTTTTTT. The chain joins TRBV5-1 to TRBJ2-2; 11 bases fit TRBD1. V lost 4 bases, J lost 6 bases, and 5 bases stayed unmatched. Germline CDR1 SGHRS, CDR2 YFSETQ. The CDR3 runs to 15 residues. The whole variable domain, filled in from reference TRBV5-1 and TRBJ2-2, reads KAGVTQTPRYLIKTRGQQVTLSCSPISGHRSVSWYQQTPGQGLQFLFEYFSETQRNKGNFPGRFSGRQFSNSRSEMNVSTLELGDSALYLCASSPRDRGAGELFFGEGSRLTVL.

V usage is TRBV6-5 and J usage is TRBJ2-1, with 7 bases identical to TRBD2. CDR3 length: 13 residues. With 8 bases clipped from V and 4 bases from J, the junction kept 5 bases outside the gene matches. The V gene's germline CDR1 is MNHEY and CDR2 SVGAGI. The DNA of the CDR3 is TGTGCCAGCCAAGCGGGGTTTTACAATGAGCAGTTCTTC. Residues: CASQAGFYNEQFF.

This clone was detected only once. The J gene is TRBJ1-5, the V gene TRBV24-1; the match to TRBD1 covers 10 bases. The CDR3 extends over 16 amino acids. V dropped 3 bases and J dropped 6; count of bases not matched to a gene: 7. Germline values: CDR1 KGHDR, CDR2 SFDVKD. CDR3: CATSDGGTGVVQPQHF. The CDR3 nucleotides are TGTGCCACCAGTGATGGCGGGACAGGGGTAGTTCAGCCCCAGCATTTT.

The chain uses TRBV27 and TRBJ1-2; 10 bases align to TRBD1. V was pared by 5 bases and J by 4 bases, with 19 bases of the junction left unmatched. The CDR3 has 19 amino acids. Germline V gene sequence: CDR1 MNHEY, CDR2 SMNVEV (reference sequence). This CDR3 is CASSRLGGQGYQMSYGYTF. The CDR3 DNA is TGTGCCAGCAGTCGACTGGGGGGACAGGGGTACCAAATGAGCTATGGCTACACCTTC.

The CDR3 is CASRETGELFF. DNA for the CDR3: TGTGCCAGCAGAGAGACCGGGGAGCTGTTTTTT. The chain combines TRBV27 with TRBJ2-2, with D hard to call. The germline V gene encodes CDR1 MNHEY and CDR2 SMNVEV (reference sequence). This CDR3 spans 11 amino acids. V was clipped by 6 bases and J by 5 bases, with 4 bases between them.

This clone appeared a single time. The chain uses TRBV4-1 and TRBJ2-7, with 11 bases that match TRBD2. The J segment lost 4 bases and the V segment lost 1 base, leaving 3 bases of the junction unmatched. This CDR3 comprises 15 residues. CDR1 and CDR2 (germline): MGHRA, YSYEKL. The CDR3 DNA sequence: TGCGCCAGCAGCCAAGGACTAGCGGGAAGTTACGAGCAGTACTTC. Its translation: CASSQGLAGSYEQYF.

The DNA of the CDR3 is TGTGCCAGCAGCCCCGGGGGGCAAATCTATGGCTACACCTTC. Translation gives CASSPGGQIYGYTF. V is TRBV3-1 (or the pseudogene TRBV3-2) and J is TRBJ1-2, with a possible D match to TRBD1 (6 bases). Trimming cost V 4 bases and J 4 bases, with 13 bases left between them. The CDR3 loop spans 14 amino acids. Germline loops: CDR1 LGHDT, CDR2 YNNKEL (reference sequence).

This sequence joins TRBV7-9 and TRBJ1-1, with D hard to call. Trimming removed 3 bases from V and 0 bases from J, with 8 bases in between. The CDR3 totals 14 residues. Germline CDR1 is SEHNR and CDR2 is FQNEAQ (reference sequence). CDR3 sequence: CASSLSGVNTEAFF. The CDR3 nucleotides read TGTGCCAGCAGCTTGAGCGGCGTGAACACTGAAGCTTTCTTT.

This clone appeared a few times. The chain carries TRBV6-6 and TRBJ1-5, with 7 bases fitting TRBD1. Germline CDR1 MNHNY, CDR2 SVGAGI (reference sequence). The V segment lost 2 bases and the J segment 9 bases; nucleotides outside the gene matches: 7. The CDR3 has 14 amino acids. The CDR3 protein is CASSYPGTDRPQHF. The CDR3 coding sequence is TGTGCCAGCAGTTACCCCGGGACAGACCGGCCCCAGCATTTT.